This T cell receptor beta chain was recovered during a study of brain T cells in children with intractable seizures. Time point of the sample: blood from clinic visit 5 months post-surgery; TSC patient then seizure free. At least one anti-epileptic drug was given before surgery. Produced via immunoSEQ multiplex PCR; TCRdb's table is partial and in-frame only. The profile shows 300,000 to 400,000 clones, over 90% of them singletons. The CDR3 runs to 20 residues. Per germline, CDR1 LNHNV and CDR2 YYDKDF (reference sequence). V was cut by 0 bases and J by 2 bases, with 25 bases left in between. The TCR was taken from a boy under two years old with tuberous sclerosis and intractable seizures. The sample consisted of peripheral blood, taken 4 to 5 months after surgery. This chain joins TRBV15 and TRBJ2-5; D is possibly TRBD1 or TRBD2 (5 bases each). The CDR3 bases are TGTGCCACCAGCAGAGATTGGGGAAGAACGGGACGCTTGGATCAAGAGACCCAGTACTTC. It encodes CATSRDWGRTGRLDQETQYF.